This TCR beta chain was sequenced in a study of T cells in Graves' hyperthyroidism and ophthalmopathy. Amplification targeted TCR beta CDR3 regions from RNA transcripts. First-round RT-PCR with HTBI primers amplified the TCR CDR3 region. TCRdb re-derived calls from the multiplex PCR reads in MiXCR, one entry per CDR3 protein. This table holds around 500,000 distinct CDR3 sequences, 13% to 15% found once. V lost 3 bases to trimming and J lost 7 bases, with 16 bases between them. The CDR3 is 15 amino acids. The germline gives CDR1 GTSNPN, CDR2 SVGIG (reference sequence). This clonotype was seen at least ten times. Patients aged 18 to 65 had newly diagnosed hyperthyroidism lasting under 2 months. The authors took PBMCs from roughly 9.5 ml fresh peripheral blood.

The chain uses TRBV30 and TRBJ1-6; TRBD1 is a possible D gene (5 bases). Sequencing was carried out using blood. The TCR comes from a woman aged 18-35 years with Graves' hyperthyroidism. The CDR3 protein is CAWSSAGPRNSPLHF. DNA for the CDR3: TGTGCCTGGAGCTCCGCAGGGCCTCGGAATTCACCCCTCCACTTT.